This TCR beta chain was captured by sequencing in a study of blood T cell repertoires in COVID-19. Turning to the study itself: COVID-19 samples from acute and convalescent phases originated in the United States, Italy and Spain. From T cells, B-cell-depleted T cells, or PBMCs came the material, which was cDNA or gDNA.

In the study's own analysis: It was from reference gene primer amplification that nucleated cell counts were estimated. The method was immunoSEQ multiplex PCR; TCRdb's version includes in-frame clones alone and lacks a portion of them. V and J calls and clone size follow that table, whereas D and trimming were derived from the DNA. The data hold around 150,000 clones, with approximately 80% observed a single time. V shed 8 bases and J 7 bases; nucleotides not matched to a gene: 17. Germline V CDR1 and CDR2: SEHNR, FQNEAQ (reference sequence). This CDR3 is built from 15 residues. Material: peripheral blood. J is TRBJ2-7 and V is TRBV7-9; 7 bases map to TRBD2. This clonotype was sampled from an elderly woman with active or convalescent COVID-19. CDR3 sequence: CASRPTPGGAGEQYF. In DNA, the CDR3 is TGTGCCAGCCGCCCCACTCCGGGCGGAGCGGGGGAGCAGTACTTC.